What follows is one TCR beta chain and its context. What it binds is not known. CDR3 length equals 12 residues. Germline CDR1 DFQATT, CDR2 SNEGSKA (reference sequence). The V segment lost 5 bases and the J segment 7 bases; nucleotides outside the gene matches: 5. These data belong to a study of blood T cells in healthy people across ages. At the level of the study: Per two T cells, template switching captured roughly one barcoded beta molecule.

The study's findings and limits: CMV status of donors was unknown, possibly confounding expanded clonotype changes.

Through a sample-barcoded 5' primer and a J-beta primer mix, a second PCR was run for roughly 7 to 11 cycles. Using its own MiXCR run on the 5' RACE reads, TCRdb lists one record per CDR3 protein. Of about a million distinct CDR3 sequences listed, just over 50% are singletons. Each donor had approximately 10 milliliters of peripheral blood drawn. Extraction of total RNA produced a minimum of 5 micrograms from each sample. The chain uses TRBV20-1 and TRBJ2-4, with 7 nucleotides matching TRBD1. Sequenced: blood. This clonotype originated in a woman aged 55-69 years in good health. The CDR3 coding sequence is TGCAGTGCTGAGGGGGCCTGGAACATTCAGTACTTC. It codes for CSAEGAWNIQYF.